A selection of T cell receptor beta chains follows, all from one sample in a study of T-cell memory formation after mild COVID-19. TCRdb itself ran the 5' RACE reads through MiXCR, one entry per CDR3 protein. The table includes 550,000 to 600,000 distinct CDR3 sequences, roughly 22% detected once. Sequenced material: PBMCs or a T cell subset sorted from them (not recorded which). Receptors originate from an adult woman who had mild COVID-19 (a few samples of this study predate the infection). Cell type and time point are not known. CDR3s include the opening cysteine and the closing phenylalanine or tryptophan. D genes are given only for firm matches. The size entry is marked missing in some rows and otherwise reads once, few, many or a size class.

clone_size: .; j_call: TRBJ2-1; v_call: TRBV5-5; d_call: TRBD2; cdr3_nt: TGTGCCAGCGGGACTAGCGGGGGGTACTACAATGAGCAGTTCTTC; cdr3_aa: CASGTSGGYYNEQFF
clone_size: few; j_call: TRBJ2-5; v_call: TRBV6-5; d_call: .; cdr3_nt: TGTGCCAGCAGTTACTTGGAGACCCAGTACTTC; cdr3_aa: CASSYLETQYF
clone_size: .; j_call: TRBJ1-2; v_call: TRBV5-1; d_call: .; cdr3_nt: TGCGCCAGCAGCTTGGCCCATAACTATGGCTACACCTTC; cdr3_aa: CASSLAHNYGYTF
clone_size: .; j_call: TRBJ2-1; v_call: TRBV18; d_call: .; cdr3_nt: TGTGCCAGCTCACCACACGGCAATGAGCAGTTCTTC; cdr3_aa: CASSPHGNEQFF
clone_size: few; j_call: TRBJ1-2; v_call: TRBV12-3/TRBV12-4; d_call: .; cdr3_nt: TGTGCCAGCAGTGGTATACGGGGCACCTTCCACTATGGCTACACCTTC; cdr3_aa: CASSGIRGTFHYGYTF
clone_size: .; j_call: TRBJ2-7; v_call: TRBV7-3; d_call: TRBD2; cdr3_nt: TGTGCCAGCAGCTCCCATCCCGGGACTAGCACCTACGAGCAGTACTTC; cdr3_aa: CASSSHPGTSTYEQYF
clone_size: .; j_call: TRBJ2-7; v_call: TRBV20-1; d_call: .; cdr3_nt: TGCAGTGCTAGAGTGCCTAGCCCCTCGGGGTACGAGCAGTACTTC; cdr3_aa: CSARVPSPSGYEQYF
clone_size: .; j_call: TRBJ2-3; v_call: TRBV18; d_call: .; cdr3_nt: TGTGCCAGCTCACCGCAGGGAATGGGCACAGATACGCAGTATTTT; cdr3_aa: CASSPQGMGTDTQYF
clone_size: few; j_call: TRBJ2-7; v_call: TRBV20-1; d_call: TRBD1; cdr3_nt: TGCAGTGCTAGAGATGCCGGGACAGGTTCCTACGAGCAGTACTTC; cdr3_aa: CSARDAGTGSYEQYF
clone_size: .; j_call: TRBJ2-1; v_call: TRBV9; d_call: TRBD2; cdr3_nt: TGTGCCAGCAGCGTAGTAGGGGCGGGAGTTGGCTACAATGAGCAGTTCTTC; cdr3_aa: CASSVVGAGVGYNEQFF
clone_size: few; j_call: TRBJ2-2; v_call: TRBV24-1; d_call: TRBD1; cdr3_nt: TGTGCAACAGACAGGGGTGAAACCGGGGAGCTGTTTTTT; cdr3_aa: CATDRGETGELFF
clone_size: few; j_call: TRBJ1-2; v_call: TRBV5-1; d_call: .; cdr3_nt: TGCGCCAGCAGCTTGGAGATAGTGGGTTATGGCTACACCTTC; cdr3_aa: CASSLEIVGYGYTF
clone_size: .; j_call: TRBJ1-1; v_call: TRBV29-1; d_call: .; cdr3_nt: TGCAGCGTTGGAGCCCCTGAACGGGGAGACACTGAAGCTTTCTTT; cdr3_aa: CSVGAPERGDTEAFF
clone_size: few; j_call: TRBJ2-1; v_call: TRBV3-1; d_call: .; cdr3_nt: TGTGCCAGCAGCCAAGGGCTAGTGAATGAGCAGTTCTTC; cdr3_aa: CASSQGLVNEQFF
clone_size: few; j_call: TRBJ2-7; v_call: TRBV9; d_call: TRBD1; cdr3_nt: TGTGCCAGCAGCGATGGGACAGGGCGGTCCTACGAGCAGTACTTC; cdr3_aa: CASSDGTGRSYEQYF
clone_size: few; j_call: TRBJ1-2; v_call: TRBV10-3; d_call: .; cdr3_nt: TGTGCCATCAGTGATGTGACAGCGAACTATGGCTACACCTTC; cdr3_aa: CAISDVTANYGYTF
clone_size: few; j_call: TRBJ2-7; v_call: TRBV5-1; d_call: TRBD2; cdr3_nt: TGCGCCAGCAGCTTGGTTTCTAGCGGGTTAAACGAGCAGTACTTC; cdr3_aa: CASSLVSSGLNEQYF
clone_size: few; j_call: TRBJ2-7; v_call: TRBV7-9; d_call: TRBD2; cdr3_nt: TGTGCCAGCAGCAAGGCTGGGGGGACTACTTCTTACGAGCAGTACTTC; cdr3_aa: CASSKAGGTTSYEQYF
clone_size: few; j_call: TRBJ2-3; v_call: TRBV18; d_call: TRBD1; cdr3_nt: TGTGCCAGCTCACGCGGACAGGGCCCCGTCACAGATACGCAGTATTTT; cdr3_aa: CASSRGQGPVTDTQYF
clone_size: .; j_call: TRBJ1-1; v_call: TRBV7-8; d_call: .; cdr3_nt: TGTGCCAGCAGCTTGGGTGGGGTGCAGTCTGAAGCTTTCTTT; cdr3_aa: CASSLGGVQSEAFF
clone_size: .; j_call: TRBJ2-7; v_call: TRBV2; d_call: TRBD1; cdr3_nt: TGTGCCAGCAGGTCGGGACAGGCTACCTACGAGCAGTACTTC; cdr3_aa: CASRSGQATYEQYF
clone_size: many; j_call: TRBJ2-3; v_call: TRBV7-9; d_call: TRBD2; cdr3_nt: TGTGCCAGCCTACGAGTGGGGGGGACAGATACGCAGTATTTT; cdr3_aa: CASLRVGGTDTQYF
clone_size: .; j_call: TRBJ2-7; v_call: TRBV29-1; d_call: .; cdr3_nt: TGCAGCGTTGCGACACGGCTCTCCTACGAGCAGTACTTC; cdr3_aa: CSVATRLSYEQYF
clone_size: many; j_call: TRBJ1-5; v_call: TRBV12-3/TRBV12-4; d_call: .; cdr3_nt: TGTGCCAGCAGTCTCCAGGGAAGTCAGCCCCAGCATTTT; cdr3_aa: CASSLQGSQPQHF
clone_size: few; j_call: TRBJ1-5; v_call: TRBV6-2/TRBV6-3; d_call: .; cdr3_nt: TGTGCCAGCGCGTTGGGGGCAGGTCAGCCCCAGCATTTT; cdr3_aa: CASALGAGQPQHF
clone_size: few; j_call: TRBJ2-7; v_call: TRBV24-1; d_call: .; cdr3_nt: TGTGCCACCAGTATTAGGGGGAAGGACGAGCAGTACTTC; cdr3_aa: CATSIRGKDEQYF
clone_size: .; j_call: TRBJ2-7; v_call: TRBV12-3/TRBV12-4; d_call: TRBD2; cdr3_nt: TGTGCCAGCACAGGGCGGGGGGCCCTGTACGAGCAGTACTTC; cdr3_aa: CASTGRGALYEQYF
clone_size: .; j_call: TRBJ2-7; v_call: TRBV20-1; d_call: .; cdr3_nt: TGCAGTGCTAGGTCAGGTCTAGCGCGAGACTACGAGCAGTACTTC; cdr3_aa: CSARSGLARDYEQYF
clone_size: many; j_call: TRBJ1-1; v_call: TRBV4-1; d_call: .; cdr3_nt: TGCGCCAGCAGCCACGGGGTTGCCAACACTGAAGCTTTCTTT; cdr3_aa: CASSHGVANTEAFF
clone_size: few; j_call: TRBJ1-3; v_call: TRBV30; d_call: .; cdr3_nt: TGTGCCTGGAGCCGAGGGGGTTCCTCTGGAAACACCATATATTTT; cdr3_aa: CAWSRGGSSGNTIYF
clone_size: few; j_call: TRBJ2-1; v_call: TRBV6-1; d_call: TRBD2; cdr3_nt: TGTGCCAGCAGTGAAGCCATTCCTGGACTAGCGTCAGGGACCTACAATGAGCAGTTCTTC; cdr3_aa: CASSEAIPGLASGTYNEQFF
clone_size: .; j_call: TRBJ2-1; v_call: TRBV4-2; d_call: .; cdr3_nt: TGTGCCAGCAGCCAAGAACGGGGGTTGATGAATGAGCAGTTCTTC; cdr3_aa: CASSQERGLMNEQFF
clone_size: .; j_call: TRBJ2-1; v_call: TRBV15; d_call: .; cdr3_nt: TGTGCCACCAGCAGAGATGGGACCCTTAGCTCCTACAATGAGCAGTTCTTC; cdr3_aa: CATSRDGTLSSYNEQFF
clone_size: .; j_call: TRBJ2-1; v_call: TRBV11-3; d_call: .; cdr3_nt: TGTGCCAGCAGCTTAGGAGTCTCCTCCAGCTCCTACAATGAGCAGTTCTTC; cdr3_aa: CASSLGVSSSSYNEQFF
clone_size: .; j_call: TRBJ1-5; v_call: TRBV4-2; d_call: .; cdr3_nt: TGTGCCAGCAGCCTGGCAGCTTTGGGGGACCGTATAAGCAATCAGCCCCAGCATTTT; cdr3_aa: CASSLAALGDRISNQPQHF
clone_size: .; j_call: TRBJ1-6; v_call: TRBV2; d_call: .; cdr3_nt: TGTGCCAGCAGTAAGGACGGCCGTAATTCACCCCTCCACTTT; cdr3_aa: CASSKDGRNSPLHF
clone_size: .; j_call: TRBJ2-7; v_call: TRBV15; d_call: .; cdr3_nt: TGTGCCACCAGCACGCCTCGGACAGAGAGCTACGAGCAGTACTTC; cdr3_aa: CATSTPRTESYEQYF
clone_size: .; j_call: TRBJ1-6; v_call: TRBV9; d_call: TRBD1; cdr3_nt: TGTGCCAGCAGCACTGGGGACAGTTATAATTCACCCCTCCACTTT; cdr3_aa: CASSTGDSYNSPLHF
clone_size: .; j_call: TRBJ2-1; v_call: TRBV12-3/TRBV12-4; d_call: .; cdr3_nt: TGTGCCAGCAGTTCGATCCGAGAAGAGCAGTTCTTC; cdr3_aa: CASSSIREEQFF
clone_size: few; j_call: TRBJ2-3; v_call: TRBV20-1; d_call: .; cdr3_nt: TGCAGTGCTAGAGACACCGGCTCGGGTAGAAGGACAGATACGCAGTATTTT; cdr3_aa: CSARDTGSGRRTDTQYF
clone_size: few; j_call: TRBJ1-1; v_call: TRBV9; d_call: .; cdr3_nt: TGTGCCAGCAGCGTAGAAGGAGCTAACAGGGAGGACACTGAAGCTTTCTTT; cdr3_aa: CASSVEGANREDTEAFF
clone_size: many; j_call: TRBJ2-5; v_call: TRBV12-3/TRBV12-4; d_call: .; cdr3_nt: TGTGCCAGCAGTTTTACTCGCGGCGGAGAGACCCAGTACTTC; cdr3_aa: CASSFTRGGETQYF
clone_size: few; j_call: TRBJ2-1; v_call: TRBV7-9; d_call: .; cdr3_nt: TGTGCCAGCAGCCCCCCGGGACTGACCAACAATGAGCAGTTCTTC; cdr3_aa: CASSPPGLTNNEQFF
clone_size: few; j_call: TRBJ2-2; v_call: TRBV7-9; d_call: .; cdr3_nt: TGTGCCAGCAGCTTAGCAAGTGAAACCGGGGAGCTGTTTTTT; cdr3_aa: CASSLASETGELFF
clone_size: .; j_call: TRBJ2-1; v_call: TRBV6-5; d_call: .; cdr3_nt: TGTGCCAGCAGTTACTTCTTCGGGTTGGACAATGAGCAGTTCTTC; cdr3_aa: CASSYFFGLDNEQFF
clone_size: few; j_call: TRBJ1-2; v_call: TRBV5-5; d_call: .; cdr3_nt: TGTGCCAGCAGCTTGCTCCTTTGGGCTGAGGATGGCTACACCTTC; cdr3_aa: CASSLLLWAEDGYTF
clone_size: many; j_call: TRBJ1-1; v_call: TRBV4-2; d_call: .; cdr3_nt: TGTGCCAGCAGCCAAGAGGGGAGCTGGGGGGTAGGAGAAGCTTTCTTT; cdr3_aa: CASSQEGSWGVGEAFF
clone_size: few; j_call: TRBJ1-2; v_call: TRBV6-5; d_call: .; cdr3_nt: TGTGCCAGCAGTTACTCCGGAGGCAGGGGAGTCTATGGCTACACCTTC; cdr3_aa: CASSYSGGRGVYGYTF
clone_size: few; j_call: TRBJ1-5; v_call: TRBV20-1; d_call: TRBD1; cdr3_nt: TGCAGTGCCAGGGACAGCCATCAGCCCCAGCATTTT; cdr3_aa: CSARDSHQPQHF
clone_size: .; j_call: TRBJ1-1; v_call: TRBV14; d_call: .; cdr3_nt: TGTGCCAGCAGCCAAGACTTGGCCGCGTGGGCTTTCTTT; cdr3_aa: CASSQDLAAWAFF
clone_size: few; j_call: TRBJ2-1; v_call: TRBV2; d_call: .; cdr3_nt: TGTGCCAGCAGTGAACCTCGGGGGAGCCAGACCTACAATGAGCAGTTCTTC; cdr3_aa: CASSEPRGSQTYNEQFF
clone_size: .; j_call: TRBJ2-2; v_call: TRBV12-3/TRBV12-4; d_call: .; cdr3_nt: TGTGCCAGCAGTTCTCGCCCGAACACCGGGGAGCTGTTTTTT; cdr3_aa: CASSSRPNTGELFF
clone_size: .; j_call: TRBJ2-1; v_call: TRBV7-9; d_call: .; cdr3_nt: TGTGCCAGCAGCTTTAAAGGGGACCAGTTCTTC; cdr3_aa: CASSFKGDQFF
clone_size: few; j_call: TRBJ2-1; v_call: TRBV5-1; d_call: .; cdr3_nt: TGCGCCAGCAGCTCCTCCCAATCCTACAATGAGCAGTTCTTC; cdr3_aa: CASSSSQSYNEQFF
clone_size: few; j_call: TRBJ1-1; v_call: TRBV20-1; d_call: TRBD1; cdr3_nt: TGCAGTGCTAGAGACGACAGGGCTGAAGCTTTCTTT; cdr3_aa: CSARDDRAEAFF
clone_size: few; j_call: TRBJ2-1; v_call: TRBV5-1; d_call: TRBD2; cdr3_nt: TGCGCCAGCAGATATATAGCGGGAAGCTCCTACAATGAGCAGTTCTTC; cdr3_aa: CASRYIAGSSYNEQFF